This TCR beta chain appears in the sequencing data of a study of blood T cell repertoires in COVID-19. The overall study: Acute and convalescent COVID-19 samples came from the United States, Italy and Spain. From T cells, B-cell-depleted T cells, or PBMCs came the material, which was cDNA or gDNA.

In the original analysis: Estimates of nucleated cell counts were drawn from the amplification of reference gene primers. Clones were read by immunoSEQ multiplex PCR, and TCRdb kept only the in-frame ones, dropping some. The V and J calls and clone size were taken over from that table, and D and trimming were inferred from the DNA. This sample yields some 210,000 clones, of which approximately 90% are seen a single time; under 1.5% belongs to the top ten. The CDR3 is 15 amino acids. The V gene end was trimmed by 3 bases and the J gene end by 7 bases; junction bases not matched to a gene: 5. Germline lookup yields CDR1 SGHAT and CDR2 FQNNGV.

This receptor was identified in a young man with acute or convalescent COVID-19. Sequences were obtained from peripheral blood. V and J are TRBV11-2 and TRBJ2-1; 11 nucleotides line up with TRBD2. The CDR3 is CASSLTSGVWNEQFF. CDR3 sequence (DNA): TGTGCCAGCAGCTTGACTAGCGGGGTTTGGAATGAGCAGTTCTTC. Looking up the rest from reference TRBV11-2 and TRBJ2-1 gives the full variable domain: EAGVAQSPRYKIIEKRQSVAFWCNPISGHATLYWYQQILGQGPKLLIQFQNNGVVDDSQLPKDRFSAERLKGVDSTLKIQPAKLEDSAVYLCASSLTSGVWNEQFFGPGTRLTVL.